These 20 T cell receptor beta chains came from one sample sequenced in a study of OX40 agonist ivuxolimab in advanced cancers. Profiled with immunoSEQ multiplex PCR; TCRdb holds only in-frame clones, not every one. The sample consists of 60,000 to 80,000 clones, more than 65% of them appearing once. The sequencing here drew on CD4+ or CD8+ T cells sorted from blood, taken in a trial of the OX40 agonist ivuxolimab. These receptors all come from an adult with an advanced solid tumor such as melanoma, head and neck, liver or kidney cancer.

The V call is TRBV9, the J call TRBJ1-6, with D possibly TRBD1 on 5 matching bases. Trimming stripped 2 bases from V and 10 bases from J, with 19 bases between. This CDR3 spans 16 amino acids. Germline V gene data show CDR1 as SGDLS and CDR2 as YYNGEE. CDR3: CASSVDWEGQGSPLHF. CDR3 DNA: TGTGCCAGCAGCGTGGACTGGGAGGGGCAAGGATCACCCCTCCACTTT.

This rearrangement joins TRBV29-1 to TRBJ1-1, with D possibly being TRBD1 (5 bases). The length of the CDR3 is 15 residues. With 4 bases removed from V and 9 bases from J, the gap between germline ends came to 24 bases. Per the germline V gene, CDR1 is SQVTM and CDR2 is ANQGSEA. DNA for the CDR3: TGCAGCGTTGTTTTGCACGGTCTTCCAGACAGACAAGCTTTCTTT. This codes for CSVVLHGLPDRQAFF.

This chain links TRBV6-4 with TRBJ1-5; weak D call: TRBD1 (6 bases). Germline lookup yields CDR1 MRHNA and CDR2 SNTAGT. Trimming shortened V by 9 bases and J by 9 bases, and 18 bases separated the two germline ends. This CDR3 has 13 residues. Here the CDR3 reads CASGFQGYSPQHF. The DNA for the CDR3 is TGTGCCAGTGGATTTCAGGGGTATTCGCCCCAGCATTTT.

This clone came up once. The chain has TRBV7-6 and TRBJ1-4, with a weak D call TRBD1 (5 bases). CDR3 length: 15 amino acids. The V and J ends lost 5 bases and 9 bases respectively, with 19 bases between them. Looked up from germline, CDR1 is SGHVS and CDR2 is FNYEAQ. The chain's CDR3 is CASSQTGGVRQKLFF. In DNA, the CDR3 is TGTGCCAGCAGCCAAACGGGGGGGGTGCGCCAAAAACTGTTTTTT.

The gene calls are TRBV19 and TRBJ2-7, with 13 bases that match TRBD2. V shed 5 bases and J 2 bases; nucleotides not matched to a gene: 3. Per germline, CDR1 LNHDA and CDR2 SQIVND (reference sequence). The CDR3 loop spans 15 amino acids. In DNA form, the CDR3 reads TGTGCCAGTAGTTTCGGGACTAGCGGGACCTACGAGCAGTACTTC. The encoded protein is CASSFGTSGTYEQYF.

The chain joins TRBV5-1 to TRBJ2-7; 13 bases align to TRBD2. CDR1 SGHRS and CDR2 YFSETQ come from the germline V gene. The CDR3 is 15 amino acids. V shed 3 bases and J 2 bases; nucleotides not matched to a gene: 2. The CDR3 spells CASSWGLAGTYEQYF. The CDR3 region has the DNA TGCGCCAGCAGCTGGGGACTAGCGGGAACCTACGAGCAGTACTTC.

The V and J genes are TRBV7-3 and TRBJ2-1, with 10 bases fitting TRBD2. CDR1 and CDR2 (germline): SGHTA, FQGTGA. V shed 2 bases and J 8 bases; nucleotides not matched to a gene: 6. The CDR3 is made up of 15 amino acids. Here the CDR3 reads CASSLGLAVGDEQFF. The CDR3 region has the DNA TGTGCCAGCAGCTTAGGACTAGCGGTAGGCGATGAGCAGTTCTTC.

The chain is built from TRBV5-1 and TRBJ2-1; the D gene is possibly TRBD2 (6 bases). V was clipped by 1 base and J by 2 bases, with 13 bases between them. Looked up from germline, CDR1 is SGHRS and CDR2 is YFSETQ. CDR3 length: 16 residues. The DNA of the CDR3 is TGCGCCAGCAGCTTGCTTTTCGGGAGTACCTACAATGAGCAGTTCTTC. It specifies CASSLLFGSTYNEQFF.

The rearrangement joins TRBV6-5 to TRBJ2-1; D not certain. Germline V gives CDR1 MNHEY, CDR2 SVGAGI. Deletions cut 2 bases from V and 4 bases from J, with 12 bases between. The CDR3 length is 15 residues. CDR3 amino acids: CASSYEAFLYNEQFF. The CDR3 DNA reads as TGTGCCAGCAGTTACGAGGCTTTTTTATACAATGAGCAGTTCTTC.

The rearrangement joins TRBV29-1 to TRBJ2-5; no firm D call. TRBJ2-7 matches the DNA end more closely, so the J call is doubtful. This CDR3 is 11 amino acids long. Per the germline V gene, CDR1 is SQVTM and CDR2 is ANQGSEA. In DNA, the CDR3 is TGCAGCGTTGGGCCGGGCGACGAGCAGTACTTC. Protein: CSVGPGDEQYF.

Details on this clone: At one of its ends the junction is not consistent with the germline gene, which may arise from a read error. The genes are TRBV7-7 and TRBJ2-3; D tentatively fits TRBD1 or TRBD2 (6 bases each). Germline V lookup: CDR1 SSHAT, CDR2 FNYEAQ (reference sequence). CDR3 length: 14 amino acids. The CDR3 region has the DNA TGTGCTAGCAGCCCAGGGGCTAGCGCAGATACGCAGTATTTT. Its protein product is CASSPGASADTQYF.

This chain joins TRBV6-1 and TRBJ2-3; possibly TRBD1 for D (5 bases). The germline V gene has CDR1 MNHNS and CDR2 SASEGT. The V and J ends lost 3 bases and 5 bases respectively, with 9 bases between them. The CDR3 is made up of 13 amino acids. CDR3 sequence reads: CASSEQRGDTQYF. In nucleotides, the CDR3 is TGTGCCAGCAGTGAGCAAAGGGGAGATACGCAGTATTTT.

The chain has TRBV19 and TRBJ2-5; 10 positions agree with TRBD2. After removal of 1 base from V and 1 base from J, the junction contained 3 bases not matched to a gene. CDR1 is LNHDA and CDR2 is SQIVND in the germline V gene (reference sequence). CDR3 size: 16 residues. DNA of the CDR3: TGTGCCAGTAGTATAGGGGCTAGCGGGGGCCAAGAGACCCAGTACTTC. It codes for CASSIGASGGQETQYF.

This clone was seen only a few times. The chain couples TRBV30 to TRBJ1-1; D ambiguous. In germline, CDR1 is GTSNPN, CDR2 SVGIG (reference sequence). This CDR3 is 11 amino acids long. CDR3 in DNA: TGTAGTCTAAGGGAGAACACTGAAGCTTTCTTT. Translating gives CSLRENTEAFF.

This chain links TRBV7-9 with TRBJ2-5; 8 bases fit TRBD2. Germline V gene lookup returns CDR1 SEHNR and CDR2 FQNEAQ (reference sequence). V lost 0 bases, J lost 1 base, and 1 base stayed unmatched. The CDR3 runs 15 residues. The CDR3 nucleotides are TGTGCCAGCAGCTTAGCAGCGGGGGTCCAAGAGACCCAGTACTTC. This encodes CASSLAAGVQETQYF. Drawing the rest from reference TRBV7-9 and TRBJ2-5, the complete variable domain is DTGVSQNPRHKITKRGQNVTFRCDPISEHNRLYWYRQTLGQGPEFLTYFQNEAQLEKSRLLSDRFSAERPKGSFSTLEIQRTEQGDSAMYLCASSLAAGVQETQYFGPGTRLLVL.

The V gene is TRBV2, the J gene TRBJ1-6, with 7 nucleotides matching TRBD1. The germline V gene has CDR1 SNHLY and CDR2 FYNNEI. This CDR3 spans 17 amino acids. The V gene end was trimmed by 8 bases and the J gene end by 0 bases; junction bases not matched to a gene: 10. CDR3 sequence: CASRSTGMGSYNSPLHF. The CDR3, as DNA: TGTGCCAGCCGATCGACAGGGATGGGCTCCTATAATTCACCCCTCCACTTT.

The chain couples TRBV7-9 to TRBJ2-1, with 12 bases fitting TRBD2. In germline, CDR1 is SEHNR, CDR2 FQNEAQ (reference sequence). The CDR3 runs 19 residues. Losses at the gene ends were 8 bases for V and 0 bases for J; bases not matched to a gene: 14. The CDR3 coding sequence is TGTGCCAGCTCCTTTACGACTAGCGGGAGAGGTAACTCCTACAATGAGCAGTTCTTC. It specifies CASSFTTSGRGNSYNEQFF.

CDR3 loop: CASGGVLYEQYF. CDR3 DNA: TGTGCCAGCGGGGGGGTTTTATACGAGCAGTACTTC. The chain carries TRBV6-6 and TRBJ2-7; TRBD2 agrees at 7 bases. CDR1 and CDR2 from the germline V gene are MNHNY and SVGAGI (reference sequence). J lost 4 bases, V lost 8 bases, and 5 bases had no gene match. CDR3 length: 12 residues.

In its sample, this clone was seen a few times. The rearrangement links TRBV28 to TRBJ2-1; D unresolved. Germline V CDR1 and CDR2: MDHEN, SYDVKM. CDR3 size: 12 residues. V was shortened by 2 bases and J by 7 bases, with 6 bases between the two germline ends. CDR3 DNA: TGTGCCAGCAGTTTAAAAGTGAATGAGCAGTTCTTC. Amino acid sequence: CASSLKVNEQFF. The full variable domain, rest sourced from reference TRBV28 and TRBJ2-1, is DVKVTQSSRYLVKRTGEKVFLECVQDMDHENMFWYRQDPGLGLRLIYFSYDVKMKEKGDIPEGYSVSREKKERFSLILESASTNQTSMYLCASSLKVNEQFFGPGTRLTVL.

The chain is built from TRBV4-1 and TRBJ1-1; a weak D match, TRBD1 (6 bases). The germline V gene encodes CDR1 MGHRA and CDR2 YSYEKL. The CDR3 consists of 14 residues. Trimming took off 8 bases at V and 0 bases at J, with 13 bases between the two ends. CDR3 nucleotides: TGCGCCAGCGAGGGAGGACAGCTGAACACTGAAGCTTTCTTT. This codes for CASEGGQLNTEAFF.